This T cell receptor (beta chain) was sequenced during a study of cytomegalovirus exposure and HLA in healthy donors. The repertoire was sequenced with immunoSEQ multiplex PCR; TCRdb's copy has only in-frame clones and lacks some. The sample gives about 160,000 clones, 85% of which show up once; approximately 2.4% is in the top ten. The TCR comes from a man aged 25-45 years in good health and CMV-seropositive. Sequenced material: PBMCs.

Here the CDR3 DNA reads TGTGCCACTCATAGCGGGGGTGGAAGCACAGATACGCAGTATTTT. Its translation: CATHSGGGSTDTQYF. The chain has TRBV10-3 and TRBJ2-3, with TRBD2 matching over 9 bases. The CDR3 is made up of 15 amino acids. V lost 10 bases and J lost 0; bases outside the gene matches: 8. The germline V gene has CDR1 ENHRY and CDR2 SYGVKD.